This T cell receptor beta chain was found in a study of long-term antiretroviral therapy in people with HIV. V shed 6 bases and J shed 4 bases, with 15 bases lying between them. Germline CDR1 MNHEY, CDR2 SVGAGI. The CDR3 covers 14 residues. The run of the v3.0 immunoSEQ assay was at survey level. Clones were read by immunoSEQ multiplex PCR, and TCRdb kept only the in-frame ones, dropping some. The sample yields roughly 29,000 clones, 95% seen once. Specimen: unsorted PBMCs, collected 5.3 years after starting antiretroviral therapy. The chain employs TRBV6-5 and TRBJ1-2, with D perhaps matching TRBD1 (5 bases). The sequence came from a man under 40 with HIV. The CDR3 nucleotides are TGTGCCAGCAGCCCCTCAACAGGATCCTATGGCTACACCTTC. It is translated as CASSPSTGSYGYTF.